Sequencing of this T cell receptor beta chain was carried out in a study of T cell responses to AZD1222 COVID-19 vaccine. Libraries were prepared by immunoSEQ multiplex PCR; TCRdb keeps only in-frame clonotypes and omits some of them. The sample has about 130,000 clones; more than 80% are singletons. V was shortened by 1 base and J by 0 bases, with 16 bases between the two germline ends. The CDR3 has 19 residues. Looked up from germline, CDR1 is LGHNA and CDR2 is YSLEER. V and J are TRBV4-3 and TRBJ2-6; a possible D gene is TRBD1 (6 bases). The sample consisted of peripheral blood, taken 28 days after the second AZD1222 dose. This TCR was recovered from an adult who received the AZD1222 COVID-19 vaccine. CDR3 nucleotides: TGCGCCAGCAGCCAAGGACAGGCCATCGGGTCCTCTGGGGCCAACGTCCTGACTTTC. It translates to CASSQGQAIGSSGANVLTF.